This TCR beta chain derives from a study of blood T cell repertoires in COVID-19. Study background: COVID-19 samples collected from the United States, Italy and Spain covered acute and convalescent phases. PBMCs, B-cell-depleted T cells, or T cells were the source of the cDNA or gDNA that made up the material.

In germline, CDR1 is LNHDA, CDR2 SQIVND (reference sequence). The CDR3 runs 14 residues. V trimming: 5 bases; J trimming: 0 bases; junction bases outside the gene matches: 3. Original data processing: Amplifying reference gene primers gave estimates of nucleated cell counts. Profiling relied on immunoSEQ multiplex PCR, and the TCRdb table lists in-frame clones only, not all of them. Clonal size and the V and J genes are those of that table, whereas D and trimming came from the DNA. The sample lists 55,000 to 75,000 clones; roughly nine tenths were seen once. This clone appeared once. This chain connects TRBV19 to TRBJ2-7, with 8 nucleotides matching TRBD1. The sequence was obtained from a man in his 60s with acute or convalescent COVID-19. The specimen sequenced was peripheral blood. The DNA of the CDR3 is TGTGCCAGTAGTCGACAGGGGCTCTCCTACGAGCAGTACTTC. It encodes CASSRQGLSYEQYF.